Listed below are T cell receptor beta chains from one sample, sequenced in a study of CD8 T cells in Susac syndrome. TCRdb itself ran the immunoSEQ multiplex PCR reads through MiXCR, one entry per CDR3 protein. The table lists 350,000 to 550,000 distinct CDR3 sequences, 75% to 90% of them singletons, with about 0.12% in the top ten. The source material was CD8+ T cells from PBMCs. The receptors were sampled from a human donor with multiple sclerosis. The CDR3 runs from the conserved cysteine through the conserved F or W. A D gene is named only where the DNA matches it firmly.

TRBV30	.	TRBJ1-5	CTWKMGRPPPGQPQHF
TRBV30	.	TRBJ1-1	CAWGLQEAFF
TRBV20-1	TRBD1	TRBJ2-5	CSARGRGQGEETQYF
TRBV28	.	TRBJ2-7	CARSPEGYEQYF
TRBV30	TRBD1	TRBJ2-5	CAWSERTGRRETQYF
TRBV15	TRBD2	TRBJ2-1	CATSSGLAVDNEQFF
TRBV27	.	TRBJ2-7	CASSLQQPYYEQYF
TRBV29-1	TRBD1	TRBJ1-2	CSVEDRVTYGYTF
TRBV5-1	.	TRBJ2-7	CASSLSEGPQDEQYF
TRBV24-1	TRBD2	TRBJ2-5	CATSGEGETQYF
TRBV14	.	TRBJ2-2	CASSQPGTAPNTGELFF
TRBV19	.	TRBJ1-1	CASSIAGLGTEAFF
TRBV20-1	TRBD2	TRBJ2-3	CSATHPRLAGPTDTQYF
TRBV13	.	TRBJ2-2	CASSPGTKGSGELFF
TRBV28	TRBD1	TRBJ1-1	CASSDRGVNTEAFF
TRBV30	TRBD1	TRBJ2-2	CACLRTGTTGELFF
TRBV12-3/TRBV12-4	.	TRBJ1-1	CASSLAVVYTEAFF
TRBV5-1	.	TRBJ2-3	CASSLARVGPSDTQYF
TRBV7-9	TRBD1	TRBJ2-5	CASSSRDRQETQYF
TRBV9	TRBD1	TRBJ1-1	CASSDSIHRGSNTEAFF
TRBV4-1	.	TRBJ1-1	CASSQWGNGNTEAFF
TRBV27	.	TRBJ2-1	CASKGGQRWDEQFF
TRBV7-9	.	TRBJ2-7	CASSEESGPSYEQYF
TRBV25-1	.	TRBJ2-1	CASSEEITYNEQFF
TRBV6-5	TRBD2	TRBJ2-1	CASSFGGREGFNEQFF
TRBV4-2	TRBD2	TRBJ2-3	CASSYGLAGVDTQYF
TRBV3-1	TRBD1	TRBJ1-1	CASSEETWDRGSEAFF
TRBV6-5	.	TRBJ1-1	CASSYRISLVTEAFF
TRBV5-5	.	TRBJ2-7	CASSIPLEVTYEQYF
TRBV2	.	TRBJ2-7	CASIEGGEQYF
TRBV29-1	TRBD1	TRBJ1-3	CSVVTGRGNTIYF
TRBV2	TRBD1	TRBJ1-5	CASSKTGDQPQHF
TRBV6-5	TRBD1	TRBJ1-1	CASSTDRVFEAFF
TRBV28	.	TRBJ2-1	CASSLYRYEQFF
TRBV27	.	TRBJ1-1	CASSPSGAMNTEAFF
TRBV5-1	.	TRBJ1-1	CASSMVGLEAFF